This paragraph covers one TCR beta chain sequence. These data belong to a study of Ad26.COV2.S vaccination and SARS-CoV-2 variants. Germline V gives CDR1 MNHEY, CDR2 SVGAGI. Deletions cut 7 bases from V and 0 bases from J, with 12 bases between. This CDR3 has 14 amino acids. Treatment of the sample: roughly 18 received Ad26.COV2.S at low or high dose, single or two shots; about 5 received placebo; per-sample allocation not given. Day 63 after the first injection of vaccine or placebo was the sampling time. Donor was an adult aged 18-55 years in Boston. The vaccine antigen was prefusion-stabilized Wuhan SARS-CoV-2 spike. Profiled with immunoSEQ multiplex PCR; TCRdb holds only in-frame clones, not every one. The table lists about 350,000 clones, 70% to 90% of them singletons.

The sequencing used peripheral blood, collected in a trial of Ad26.COV2.S vaccine versus placebo. This receptor was taken from a person aged 18 to 65 who received the Ad26.COV2.S COVID-19 vaccine or a placebo. The V and J genes are TRBV6-5 and TRBJ1-2; D uncertain. CDR3 region: CASKTAPPNYGYTF. DNA for the CDR3: TGTGCCAGCAAAACGGCACCTCCTAACTATGGCTACACCTTC.